These 16 T cell receptor beta chains originate from one sample sequenced in a study of T cell responses to AZD1222 COVID-19 vaccine. Using immunoSEQ multiplex PCR, the repertoire was profiled, and TCRdb retains in-frame clones only, with some absent. Here the sample spans just over 70,000 clones, less than 85% being singletons. The sequencing here drew on peripheral blood, taken on day 0 of AZD1222 vaccination. The source is an adult in good health.

This clone was observed a single time. V usage is TRBV12-3 or TRBV12-4 and J usage is TRBJ2-7; no firm D call. CDR3 length: 13 residues. Trimming took off 1 base at V and 4 bases at J, with 8 bases between the two ends. The CDR3 protein is CASSLDSRYEQYF. CDR3 bases: TGTGCCAGCAGTTTAGATAGCAGATACGAGCAGTACTTC.

The chain joins TRBV5-1 to TRBJ2-2; TRBD2 is a possible D gene (6 bases). Between the trimmed V and J ends, which lost 2 bases and 3 bases, there was a span of 11 bases. The CDR3 consists of 15 residues. Germline CDR1 is SGHRS and CDR2 is YFSETQ. The CDR3 bases are TGCGCCAGCAGCTTACTGGGAGGCGACACCGGGGAGCTGTTTTTT. It translates to CASSLLGGDTGELFF.

V gene TRBV7-8 combines with J gene TRBJ1-3, with TRBD1 identical over 7 bases. The V gene end was trimmed by 5 bases and the J gene end by 0 bases; junction bases not matched to a gene: 7. Germline V gene lookup returns CDR1 SGHVS and CDR2 FQNEAQ. This CDR3 has 16 amino acids. CDR3 bases: TGTGCCAGCAGCCTGGTCTCAGGGGGCTCTGGAAACACCATATATTTT. It codes for CASSLVSGGSGNTIYF.

This chain links TRBV6-2 or TRBV6-3 with TRBJ1-2; the D is unclear. Germline V gene lookup returns CDR1 MNHEY and CDR2 SVGEGT. The CDR3 totals 13 residues. V was pared by 3 bases and J by 8 bases, with 13 bases between. In DNA form, the CDR3 reads TGTGCCAGCAGTTATAGAGGGAACGGCGGCTACACCTTC. Translation: CASSYRGNGGYTF.

The chain uses TRBV5-1 and TRBJ1-1; no clear D. CDR3 size: 15 residues. Trimming removed 0 bases at V and 1 base at J, with 10 bases between. CDR1 and CDR2 from the germline V gene are SGHRS and YFSETQ. The chain's CDR3 is CASSLARLTNTEAFF. The CDR3 coding sequence is TGCGCCAGCAGCTTGGCTCGGCTGACGAACACTGAAGCTTTCTTT.

The gene calls are TRBV5-4 and TRBJ2-2; D may match TRBD1 or TRBD2 (5 bases each). The CDR3 is made up of 15 amino acids. V was trimmed by 2 bases and J by 4 bases, leaving 12 bases between them. Per germline, CDR1 SGHNT and CDR2 YYREEE (reference sequence). In DNA, the CDR3 is TGTGCCAGCAGCTTAACAGGAGGAATCACCGGGGAGCTGTTTTTT. This gives the protein CASSLTGGITGELFF.

The rearrangement uses TRBV2 and TRBJ1-2; D gene ambiguous. V was clipped by 4 bases and J by 0 bases, with 9 bases between them. Germline V gene lookup returns CDR1 SNHLY and CDR2 FYNNEI. The CDR3 loop spans 14 amino acids. DNA for the CDR3: TGTGCCAGCAGTGCGAGCCGAGCTAACTATGGCTACACCTTC. It translates to CASSASRANYGYTF.

This chain uses TRBV3-1 (or the pseudogene TRBV3-2) with TRBJ2-7; 11 bases are shared with TRBD2. The germline V gene encodes CDR1 LGHDT and CDR2 YNNKEL (reference sequence). Trimming removed 6 bases from V and 1 base from J; junction bases left unmatched: 2. This CDR3 is built from 14 residues. The CDR3 DNA reads as TGTGCCAGCAGGCCTAGCGGGGGGTCCTACGAGCAGTACTTC. It yields the protein CASRPSGGSYEQYF.

This sequence joins TRBV5-6 and TRBJ1-5, with 7 bases aligning to TRBD1. The V and J ends lost 4 bases and 7 bases, in that order; junction bases with no gene match: 8. The CDR3 runs 14 residues. Germline V gene data show CDR1 as SGHDT and CDR2 as YYEEEE. The CDR3 region has the DNA TGTGCCAGCAGCAAAGACAGGGTGGCACAGCCCCAGCATTTT. It codes for CASSKDRVAQPQHF.

This chain uses TRBV6-5 with TRBJ1-1; 7 bases align to TRBD1. From germline, CDR1 is MNHEY and CDR2 SVGAGI. The ends lost 5 bases at V and 1 base at J; junction bases unmatched: 4. There are 14 residues in the CDR3. The CDR3 DNA follows: TGTGCCAGCAGTCCTGGACAGGAGAACACTGAAGCTTTCTTT. Translated, it gives CASSPGQENTEAFF.

The V call is TRBV30, the J call TRBJ2-1, with 7 positions matching TRBD2. The CDR3 is 14 amino acids. With V trimmed by 3 bases and J by 8 bases, 10 bases remained unmatched. Germline loops: CDR1 GTSNPN, CDR2 SVGIG (reference sequence). As DNA, the CDR3 is TGTGCCTGGAGGGAACTAGCGTTAAACCATGAGCAGTTCTTC. This codes for CAWRELALNHEQFF.

This chain links TRBV2 with TRBJ2-1, with D possibly TRBD2 on 6 matching bases. The CDR3 spans 13 residues. Germline lookup yields CDR1 SNHLY and CDR2 FYNNEI. V lost 6 bases and J lost 9, with 15 bases in between. CDR3 sequence reads: CASRSTSFIEQFF. The CDR3 coding sequence is TGTGCCAGCAGGTCGACTAGTTTCATTGAGCAGTTCTTC.

In this sample, this clone turned up once. The V call is TRBV3-1 (or the pseudogene TRBV3-2), the J call TRBJ2-5; D remains unclear. V was pared by 4 bases and J by 5 bases, with 14 bases between. The CDR3 totals 14 residues. Germline CDR1 reads LGHDT; CDR2 reads YNNKEL (reference sequence). In nucleotides, the CDR3 is TGTGCCAGCAGCCTCCGACTCTTTTGGGAGACCCAGTACTTC. Protein sequence: CASSLRLFWETQYF.

The chain has TRBV27 and TRBJ1-2; the D gene is possibly TRBD1 (6 bases). V was pared by 0 bases and J by 3 bases, with 8 bases between. This CDR3 is built from 14 residues. Germline loops: CDR1 MNHEY, CDR2 SMNVEV (reference sequence). CDR3 region: CASSLSRTDYGYTF. Written as DNA, the CDR3 is TGTGCCAGCAGTTTATCGAGGACAGACTATGGCTACACCTTC.

V usage is TRBV5-1 and J usage is TRBJ1-2, with TRBD1 as a possible D gene (5 bases). V was pared by 0 bases and J by 4 bases, with 10 bases between. The CDR3 sequence is 14 residues long. Germline lookup yields CDR1 SGHRS and CDR2 YFSETQ. DNA of the CDR3: TGCGCCAGCAGCTTGGACAGGCCAACCTATGGCTACACCTTC. Its translation is CASSLDRPTYGYTF.

The sample holds a few counts of this clone. The gene calls are TRBV30 and TRBJ1-1; the D is unclear. Germline CDR1 reads GTSNPN; CDR2 reads SVGIG (reference sequence). Trimming shortened V by 2 bases and J by 5 bases, and 9 bases separated the two germline ends. The CDR3 runs 12 residues. This chain's CDR3 is CAWSFLGTEAFF. The CDR3 nucleotides read TGTGCCTGGAGTTTCTTGGGAACTGAAGCTTTCTTT.